The clone carrying this T cell receptor beta chain has a single count. The record originates from a study of human T cells and chemical hapten exposure. For the study at large: Sensitization used 2% DPC on approximately 2 cm by approximately 2 cm upper inner arm skin. Across samples, TCR yields varied, mostly owing to small differences in pooled library volumes.

Described time point: patch test 1, 2 weeks after DPC sensitization. Specified treatment: therapeutic diphenylcyclopropenone sensitization with weekly scalp DPC. Study processing details: Samples contained a median of roughly 99,000 TCRs, with a range of about 23,224 to 700,000. TCRdb called the RACE reads again in MiXCR, with one record for every CDR3 protein. These V and J calls are TCRdb output, not the study's own analysis. The repertoire includes some 180,000 distinct CDR3 sequences, 20% to 25% of them detected once, and about 7% sits in the top ten. The CDR3 consists of 17 residues. The ends lost 3 bases at V and 0 bases at J; junction bases unmatched: 8. Looked up from germline, CDR1 is SGHVS and CDR2 is FQNEAQ.

This clonotype was obtained from a woman aged 45-65 years with alopecia areata. Some clones in this sample may be carry-over from other donors' samples. The input for sequencing was whole blood, taken in connection with sensitization to the hapten diphenylcyclopropenone (DPC). This chain joins TRBV7-8 and TRBJ2-4; TRBD1 matches 7 bases. The CDR3 region is CASSLGQTLVAKNIQYF. The CDR3 DNA reads TGTGCCAGCAGCTTGGGACAGACCCTAGTAGCCAAAAACATTCAGTACTTC.